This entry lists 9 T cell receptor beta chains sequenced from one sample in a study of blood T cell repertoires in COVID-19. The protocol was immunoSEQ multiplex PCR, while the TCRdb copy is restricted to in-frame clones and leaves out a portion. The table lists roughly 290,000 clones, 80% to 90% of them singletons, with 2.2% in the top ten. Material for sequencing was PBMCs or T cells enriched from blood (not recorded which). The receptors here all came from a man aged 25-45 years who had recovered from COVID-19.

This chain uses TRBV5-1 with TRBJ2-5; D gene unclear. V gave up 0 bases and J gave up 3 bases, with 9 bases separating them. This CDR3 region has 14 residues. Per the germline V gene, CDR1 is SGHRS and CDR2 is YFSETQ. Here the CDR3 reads CASSLEVAEETQYF. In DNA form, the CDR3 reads TGCGCCAGCAGCTTGGAGGTGGCGGAAGAGACCCAGTACTTC.

CDR3 amino acids: CASSSRQGLEVFSGNTIYF. Here the CDR3 DNA reads TGTGCCAGCTCAAGCAGACAGGGCCTGGAGGTTTTCTCTGGAAACACCATATATTTT. V is TRBV18 and J is TRBJ1-3, with 7 positions matching TRBD1. This CDR3 has 19 amino acids. CDR1 KGHSH and CDR2 LQKENI come from the germline V gene. The junction had 16 bases not matched to a gene; V was cut back by 5 bases and J by 0 bases.

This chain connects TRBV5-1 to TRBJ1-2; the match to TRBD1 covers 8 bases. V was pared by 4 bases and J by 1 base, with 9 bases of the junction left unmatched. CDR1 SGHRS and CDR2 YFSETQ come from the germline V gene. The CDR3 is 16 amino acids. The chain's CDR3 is CASSPATGVFNYGYTF. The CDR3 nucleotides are TGCGCCAGCAGCCCCGCGACAGGGGTTTTTAACTATGGCTACACCTTC.

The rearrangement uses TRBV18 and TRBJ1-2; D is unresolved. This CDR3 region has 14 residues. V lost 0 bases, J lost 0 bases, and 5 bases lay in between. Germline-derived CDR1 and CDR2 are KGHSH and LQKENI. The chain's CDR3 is CASSPPSSNYGYTF. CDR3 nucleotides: TGTGCCAGCTCACCACCGAGCTCTAACTATGGCTACACCTTC.

CDR3 protein: CASSQLQGSYGYTF. The CDR3 DNA reads TGTGCCAGCAGCCAGCTACAGGGATCCTATGGCTACACCTTC. V usage is TRBV3-1 (or the pseudogene TRBV3-2) and J usage is TRBJ1-2; tentatively, D is TRBD1 (6 bases). Per germline, CDR1 LGHDT and CDR2 YNNKEL (reference sequence). V shed 3 bases and J shed 4 bases, with 12 bases lying between them. This CDR3 has 14 residues.

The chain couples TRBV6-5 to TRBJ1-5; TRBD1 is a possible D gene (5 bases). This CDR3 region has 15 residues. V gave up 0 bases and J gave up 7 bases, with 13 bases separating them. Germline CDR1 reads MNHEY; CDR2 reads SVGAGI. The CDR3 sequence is CASSYSRVGGQPQHF. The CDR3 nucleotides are TGTGCCAGCAGTTACTCGAGAGTCGGGGGACAGCCCCAGCATTTT.

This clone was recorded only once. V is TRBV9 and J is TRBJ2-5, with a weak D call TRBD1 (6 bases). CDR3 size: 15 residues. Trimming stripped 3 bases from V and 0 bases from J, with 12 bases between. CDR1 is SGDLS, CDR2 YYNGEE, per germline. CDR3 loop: CASSARTAYQETQYF. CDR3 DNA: TGTGCCAGCAGCGCTCGGACAGCGTACCAAGAGACCCAGTACTTC.

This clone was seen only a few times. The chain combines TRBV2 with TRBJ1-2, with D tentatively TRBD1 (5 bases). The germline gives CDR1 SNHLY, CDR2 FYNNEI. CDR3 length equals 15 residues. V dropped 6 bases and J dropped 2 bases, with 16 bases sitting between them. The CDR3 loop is CASRADRLRNYGYTF. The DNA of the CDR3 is TGTGCCAGCAGAGCAGACAGACTTCGGAACTATGGCTACACCTTC.

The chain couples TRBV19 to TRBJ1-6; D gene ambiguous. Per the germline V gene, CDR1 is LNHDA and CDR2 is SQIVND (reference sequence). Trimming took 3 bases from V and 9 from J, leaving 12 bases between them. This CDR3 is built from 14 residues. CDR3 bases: TGTGCCAGTAGTATGGAGTTTTCGGGTTCACCCCTCCACTTT. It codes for CASSMEFSGSPLHF.